The 8 T cell receptor beta chains below were found in one sample sequenced in a study of PD-1 blockade in classical Hodgkin lymphoma. Each patient experienced a relapse that followed autologous stem cell transplantation, and brentuximab vedotin exposure varied. Sequenced by immunoSEQ multiplex PCR; TCRdb stores in-frame clones only, minus some. Of some 31,000 clones listed, about two thirds are singletons. The starting material was peripheral blood mononuclear cells (PBMCs), obtained before the second cycle of nivolumab. These TCRs come from a human donor with classical Hodgkin lymphoma.

The CDR3 sequence: CASSRDRAADTQYF. CDR3 coding DNA: TGTGCCAGCAGCCGGGACAGGGCCGCAGATACGCAGTATTTT. The chain is built from TRBV7-2 and TRBJ2-3; the match to TRBD1 covers 9 bases. The germline V gene encodes CDR1 SGHTA and CDR2 FQGNSA. V lost 5 bases to trimming and J lost 4 bases; unmatched junction nucleotides: 4. The CDR3 totals 14 residues. Full variable domain (outside the CDR3, taken from reference TRBV7-2 and TRBJ2-3): GAGVSQSPSNKVTEKGKDVELRCDPISGHTALYWYRQSLGQGLEFLIYFQGNSAPDKSGLPSDRFSAERTGGSVSTLTIQRTQQEDSAVYLCASSRDRAADTQYFGPGTRLTVL.

The chain combines TRBV7-6 with TRBJ2-2; the D call may be TRBD1 or TRBD2 (6 bases each). Trimming pared 5 bases from V and 4 bases from J, leaving 20 bases between. This CDR3 has 17 amino acids. Germline CDR1 is SGHVS and CDR2 is FNYEAQ. As DNA, the CDR3 is TGTGCCAGCAGCCCCCAGCCCGGGGGCGCGAGCACCGGGGAGCTGTTTTTT. Translation gives CASSPQPGGASTGELFF.

The CDR3 spells CASSDSDNSPLHF. The CDR3 DNA reads TGTGCCAGCAGTGACTCGGACAATTCACCCCTCCACTTT. The chain is built from TRBV6-4 and TRBJ1-6; D not certain. The V end lost 0 bases, the J end lost 7 bases, and 4 bases lay between the germline ends. CDR3 length: 13 amino acids. Germline V gene data show CDR1 as MRHNA and CDR2 as SNTAGT.

V gene TRBV5-1 combines with J gene TRBJ1-2; the D is unclear. The germline V and J ends were trimmed by 2 bases and 9 bases, with 17 bases remaining between them. Per germline, CDR1 SGHRS and CDR2 YFSETQ. This CDR3 spans 14 amino acids. The CDR3: CASSLNLGRESYTF. The CDR3 DNA sequence: TGCGCCAGCAGCTTAAATCTCGGGCGGGAAAGCTACACCTTC.

The CDR3 DNA follows: TGTGCCAGCACCCCGGGACAGGAGAACACTGAAGCTTTCTTT. This translates into CASTPGQENTEAFF. V and J are TRBV6-1 and TRBJ1-1, with TRBD1 matching 8 bases. The CDR3 is made up of 14 amino acids. Germline CDR1 is MNHNS and CDR2 is SASEGT. The J segment lost 1 base and the V segment lost 7 bases, leaving 5 bases of the junction unmatched.

The gene calls are TRBV5-1 and TRBJ1-1; D is possibly TRBD1 (5 bases). The V end was cut by 0 bases, the J end by 1 base, with 13 bases between. CDR3 length: 16 residues. Germline V gives CDR1 SGHRS, CDR2 YFSETQ. The CDR3 here is CASSLDRLLSNTEAFF. The CDR3 nucleotides are TGCGCCAGCAGCTTGGACAGGTTACTATCGAACACTGAAGCTTTCTTT.

This clone appeared a few times. The chain is built from TRBV19 and TRBJ2-1; 7 nucleotides line up with TRBD1. J was trimmed by 6 bases and V by 10 bases; bases with no gene match: 9. CDR1 LNHDA and CDR2 SQIVND come from the germline V gene (reference sequence). This CDR3 contains 13 residues. The CDR3 region is CATRTGPVNEQFF. The CDR3 DNA follows: TGTGCCACCAGGACAGGCCCCGTCAATGAGCAGTTCTTC.

The J gene is TRBJ2-3, the V gene TRBV7-8; D gene uncertain. The CDR3 length is 14 residues. Trimming removed 1 base at V and 2 bases at J, with 7 bases between. Looked up from germline, CDR1 is SGHVS and CDR2 is FQNEAQ. The CDR3 bases are TGTGCCAGCAGCTTAGAGCTATTCACAGATACGCAGTATTTT. Translated: CASSLELFTDTQYF.